One T cell receptor beta chain is described in this entry. Its matching antigen is unknown. The data were produced by immunoSEQ multiplex PCR, yet TCRdb's version contains in-frame clones alone and is incomplete. The data contain tens of thousands of clones, over 75% of them seen just once; the ten biggest clones take up around 2.8%. The CDR3 extends over 14 amino acids. The V end lost 6 bases, the J end lost 1 base, and 14 bases lay between the germline ends. Germline CDR1 is SGHKS and CDR2 is YYEKEE (reference sequence). This sample was taken from a study of identifying expanded T cells in peripheral blood. During the collection period, no donor immune events like infections were recorded. General study findings and limits: Approximately 2-week clone count variance significantly increased as total template count grew.

The TCR sequence derives from a person between 18 and 75 years old in good health. The rearrangement joins TRBV5-5 to TRBJ2-7; no clear D gene. The specimen sequenced was blood. CDR3 sequence: CASTLVMGSYEQYF. CDR3 DNA sequence: TGTGCCAGCACGCTCGTTATGGGGTCCTACGAGCAGTACTTC.